This TCR beta chain originates from a study of blood T cell repertoires in COVID-19. On the study more broadly: Sites across the United States, Italy and Spain contributed samples from acute and convalescent COVID-19. PBMCs, B-cell-depleted T cells, or T cells were the source of the cDNA or gDNA that made up the material.

From germline, CDR1 is LNHDA and CDR2 SQIVND (reference sequence). This CDR3 has 14 amino acids. Trimming cost V 0 bases and J 6 bases, with 11 bases left between them. Per the authors' pipeline: Amplification with reference gene primers provided the estimates of nucleated cell counts. Data came from immunoSEQ multiplex PCR; TCRdb stores just in-frame clones and leaves some out. V and J calls and clone size are given by that table; D and trimming were obtained from the DNA. The data hold roughly 320,000 clones, with 65% to 90% observed a single time. The sequencing sample was made of peripheral blood. V and J are TRBV19 and TRBJ1-1; D uncertain. The sequence was collected from a human donor in a cohort sampled during active COVID-19. The DNA of the CDR3 is TGTGCCAGTAGTATAGATCGGGGAATCGCTGAAGCTTTCTTT. Its translation is CASSIDRGIAEAFF.